This T cell receptor (beta chain) was recovered during a study of blood T cell repertoires in COVID-19. Across the whole study: Sample material is recorded as cDNA or gDNA derived from T cells, B-cell-depleted T cells, or PBMCs.

Authors' data handling: Nucleated cell number was recorded as an estimate derived from reference gene primer amplification. TCRdb keeps only in-frame clones here, not all; method: immunoSEQ multiplex PCR. The DNA gave D and trimming, while V, J and clone size come from that table. The sample includes roughly 55,000 clones, more than 75% seen only once; the top ten take about 12%. The sample was peripheral blood. This receptor was obtained from a man older than 75 with acute or convalescent COVID-19.

CDR3 residues: CASSKQGAYNSPLHF. In DNA, the CDR3 is TGTGCCAGCAGCAAACAGGGGGCTTATAATTCACCCCTCCACTTT. V and J are TRBV5-4 and TRBJ1-6; TRBD1 agrees at 9 bases. The trim removed 4 bases at V and 4 bases at J, leaving 3 bases unmatched. CDR3 length equals 15 residues. Germline V gene lookup returns CDR1 SGHNT and CDR2 YYREEE (reference sequence).